These 26 T cell receptor beta chains originate from one sample sequenced in a study of blood T cells in healthy people across ages. A second PCR, run for about 6 to 11 cycles, used a sample-barcoded 5' primer plus a J-beta primer mix. TCRdb re-analysed the 5' RACE reads in MiXCR, keeping a single row per CDR3 protein. The repertoire consists of some 1.6 million distinct CDR3 sequences, with about 35% occurring once and the leading ten covering about 10%. Sequenced material: blood. The receptors shown here come from a woman aged 25 to 45 in good health.

In the case of this clonotype: A much larger clone lies a single base off, so this may be a read error. V and J are TRBV20-1 and TRBJ2-7, with D hard to call. The V gene lost 3 bases and the J gene lost 7 bases, with 16 bases spanning the gap. From germline, CDR1 is DFQATT and CDR2 SNEGSKA (reference sequence). CDR3 length: 13 amino acids. CDR3: CSARDPLGNEQYF. The CDR3 DNA is TGCAGTGCTAGGGACCCGCTGGGCAATGAGCAGTACTTC.

V is TRBV28 and J is TRBJ2-1; D not resolved. The length of the CDR3 is 13 residues. Germline V CDR1 and CDR2: MDHEN, SYDVKM. The V gene lost 5 bases and the J gene lost 6 bases, with 11 bases spanning the gap. The chain's CDR3 is CASSPSDPNEQFF. The DNA for the CDR3 is TGTGCCAGCAGTCCTTCGGACCCCAATGAGCAGTTCTTC.

This chain uses TRBV6-5 with TRBJ2-7; 8 nucleotides match TRBD1. V lost 6 bases to trimming and J lost 2 bases; unmatched junction nucleotides: 6. The CDR3 is 14 residues long. Germline V lookup: CDR1 MNHEY, CDR2 SVGAGI. CDR3 bases: TGTGCCAGCAGGTATTGGGACAGGCCCTACGAGCAGTACTTC. As protein: CASRYWDRPYEQYF.

The CDR3 DNA reads TGTGCCAGCAGCCAAGAAACGAGCAGGGCGCCGTACTTC. This encodes CASSQETSRAPYF. The V gene is TRBV3-1, the J gene TRBJ2-5; tentatively, D is TRBD1 (5 bases). The germline CDR1 and CDR2 sequences are LGHDT and YNNKEL (reference sequence). Trimming removed 0 bases at V and 13 bases at J, with 15 bases between. This CDR3 is 13 amino acids long.

The CDR3 loop is CSARDAGRLGSPLHF. The DNA for the CDR3 is TGCAGTGCTAGAGACGCGGGTCGGTTAGGTTCACCCCTCCACTTT. This chain uses TRBV20-1 with TRBJ1-6, with D uncertain. The V gene's germline CDR1 is DFQATT and CDR2 SNEGSKA (reference sequence). Trimming removed 0 bases at V and 9 bases at J, with 15 bases between. The CDR3 is made up of 15 amino acids.

This clonotype appeared once. The chain couples TRBV7-9 to TRBJ1-1; D call uncertain. This CDR3 contains 16 residues. The germline CDR1 and CDR2 sequences are SEHNR and FQNEAQ (reference sequence). Trimming took 2 bases from V and 6 from J, leaving 19 bases between them. CDR3 in amino acids: CASSLTPRYRFSEAFF. CDR3 nucleotide sequence: TGTGCCAGCAGCTTAACACCGCGATACCGATTTTCTGAAGCTTTCTTT.

In regard to this clonotype: One junction end does not reproduce the germline sequence, and a read error may be involved. Written as DNA, the CDR3 is TGCGCCAGCAGTGAGGCGGGCGGGGATAAGCAGTATTTT. Protein: CASSEAGGDKQYF. This chain uses TRBV10-1 with TRBJ2-3; TRBD2 might be the D (6 bases). The CDR3 is made up of 13 amino acids. Germline loops: CDR1 WNHNN, CDR2 SYGVQD (reference sequence).

The chain carries TRBV5-1 and TRBJ2-7; TRBD1 matches 9 bases. V dropped 4 bases and J dropped 3; count of bases not matched to a gene: 5. Germline V gene sequence: CDR1 SGHRS, CDR2 YFSETQ. CDR3 size: 14 residues. The DNA for the CDR3 is TGCGCCAGCAGCCGAGAGGACAGGGGCTACGAGCAGTACTTC. This codes for CASSREDRGYEQYF.

The chain recombines TRBV20-1 with TRBJ2-3; 13 bases fit TRBD2. The V and J ends lost 1 base and 6 bases, in that order; junction bases with no gene match: 10. The germline V gene has CDR1 DFQATT and CDR2 SNEGSKA (reference sequence). The CDR3 is 17 amino acids. The CDR3: CSARGRRTSGRGDTQYF. The CDR3 DNA reads as TGCAGTGCTAGAGGTAGAAGGACTAGCGGGAGAGGGGATACGCAGTATTTT.

The CDR3 loop reads CASSVGGSTRETQYF. CDR3 nucleotides: TGTGCCAGCAGCGTAGGCGGCAGTACAAGGGAGACCCAGTACTTC. The chain combines TRBV9 with TRBJ2-7; D unresolved. The J call may be incorrect, as the DNA end agrees better with TRBJ2-5. The CDR3 spans 15 residues. Looked up from germline, CDR1 is SGDLS and CDR2 is YYNGEE.

The rearrangement links TRBV28 to TRBJ2-5, with D possibly called TRBD1 or TRBD2 (5 bases each). Germline V gene data show CDR1 as MDHEN and CDR2 as SYDVKM. This CDR3 spans 12 amino acids. Trimming removed 4 bases from V and 11 bases from J, with 14 bases in between. CDR3 DNA sequence: TGTGCCAGCAGTTACGCCGCCGGGGCGCAGTACTTC. Translation gives CASSYAAGAQYF. Filled out from reference TRBV28 and TRBJ2-5, the complete variable domain reads DVKVTQSSRYLVKRTGEKVFLECVQDMDHENMFWYRQDPGLGLRLIYFSYDVKMKEKGDIPEGYSVSREKKERFSLILESASTNQTSMYLCASSYAAGAQYFGPGTRLLVL.

This clonotype came up a few times. The J gene is TRBJ1-2, the V gene TRBV18, with a tentative D call TRBD1 (5 bases). The V end was cut by 4 bases, the J end by 3 bases, with 12 bases between. The V gene's germline CDR1 is KGHSH and CDR2 LQKENI. The CDR3 length is 14 residues. Here the CDR3 DNA reads TGTGCCAGCTCACACTTCAGGGATGACTATGGCTACACCTTC. Encoded protein: CASSHFRDDYGYTF.

DNA of the CDR3: TGTGCCAGCAGCAGAAGGGCGGGGGGCGGAGAGACCCAGTACTTC. Translation: CASSRRAGGGETQYF. The genes are TRBV7-2 and TRBJ2-5; TRBD2 aligns across 8 bases. The trim removed 5 bases at V and 4 bases at J, leaving 9 bases unmatched. CDR1 SGHTA and CDR2 FQGNSA come from the germline V gene. The CDR3 length is 15 residues.

The chain employs TRBV4-1 and TRBJ1-2, with 8 bases matching TRBD1. The CDR3 runs 14 residues. The junction had 5 bases not matched to a gene; V was cut back by 5 bases and J by 3 bases. Per the germline V gene, CDR1 is MGHRA and CDR2 is YSYEKL. The CDR3 coding sequence is TGCGCCAGCAGCTTCCCGGACAGGGACTATGGCTACACCTTC. This codes for CASSFPDRDYGYTF.

V usage is TRBV3-1 and J usage is TRBJ2-1; D perhaps matches TRBD2 (6 bases). Trimming took off 5 bases at V and 6 bases at J, with 11 bases between the two ends. Germline CDR1 and CDR2: LGHDT and YNNKEL (reference sequence). This CDR3 is 13 amino acids long. The CDR3 spells CASSERDFNEQFF. CDR3 DNA sequence: TGTGCCAGCAGCGAGAGGGACTTCAATGAGCAGTTCTTC.

This clonotype was observed a few times. The chain couples TRBV20-1 to TRBJ2-6; D gene unclear. This CDR3 comprises 16 residues. Germline CDR1 reads DFQATT; CDR2 reads SNEGSKA (reference sequence). The V end was cut by 0 bases, the J end by 0 bases, with 9 bases between. CDR3 sequence (DNA): TGCAGTGCTAGAGAGCCGGGCAACTCTGGGGCCAACGTCCTGACTTTC. Translation: CSAREPGNSGANVLTF.

This clonotype was detected only a few times. The chain employs TRBV11-2 and TRBJ2-4, with 11 bases lining up with TRBD1. Germline values: CDR1 SGHAT, CDR2 FQNNGV. Unmatched junction bases numbered 10, after V lost 1 base and J lost 8 bases. This CDR3 contains 17 residues. The chain's CDR3 is CASSLVGTPGQGDIQYF. The CDR3 DNA reads TGTGCCAGCAGCTTAGTCGGGACTCCGGGACAGGGGGACATTCAGTACTTC.

The chain combines TRBV10-3 with TRBJ1-2; perhaps TRBD1 as D (5 bases). V was clipped by 0 bases and J by 4 bases, with 12 bases between them. The CDR3 has 15 amino acids. Germline V gene data show CDR1 as ENHRY and CDR2 as SYGVKD. This CDR3 is CAISESRGETYGYTF. The CDR3 DNA follows: TGTGCCATCAGTGAGTCTAGGGGCGAGACCTATGGCTACACCTTC.

The chain employs TRBV20-1 and TRBJ1-1; D is unclear. This CDR3 spans 14 amino acids. The ends were cut back, 3 bases at V and 4 bases at J, with 15 bases in the middle. Germline V gene lookup returns CDR1 DFQATT and CDR2 SNEGSKA (reference sequence). CDR3 DNA sequence: TGCAGTGCTAGCCAGGACCATGTAGTCACTGAAGCTTTCTTT. Translation gives CSASQDHVVTEAFF.

V is TRBV2 and J is TRBJ1-2; no reliable D call. The V end was cut by 1 base, the J end by 5 bases, with 14 bases between. There are 15 residues in the CDR3. Germline V gene data show CDR1 as SNHLY and CDR2 as FYNNEI. CDR3 region: CASSEEVVPEYGYTF. The CDR3 nucleotides read TGTGCCAGCAGTGAAGAGGTAGTCCCGGAGTATGGCTACACCTTC.

Only one count was recorded for this clonotype. Given a much more abundant clone one base away, this may be a read error. The rearrangement joins TRBV12-3 or TRBV12-4 to TRBJ2-3; D is undetermined. Trimming pared 3 bases from V and 5 bases from J, leaving 12 bases between. This CDR3 region has 14 residues. CDR3 bases: TGTGCCAGCAGTTTGGCGGTGGTTGGAGATACGCAGTATTTT. This sequence encodes CASSLAVVGDTQYF.

V usage is TRBV10-3 and J usage is TRBJ1-2; D possibly corresponds to TRBD1 (5 bases). Germline CDR1 is ENHRY and CDR2 is SYGVKD. V lost 10 bases and J 7 bases, leaving 28 bases between the germline ends. The CDR3 runs to 16 residues. The CDR3 protein is CATQGDGLGRYGGYTF. DNA for the CDR3: TGTGCCACTCAAGGTGATGGACTGGGACGATATGGTGGCTACACCTTC.

This clonotype was seen only a few times. A clone one base away is much larger, so this may be a read error. V usage is TRBV12-3 or TRBV12-4 and J usage is TRBJ2-1; possibly TRBD1 or TRBD2 for D (5 bases each). V shed 11 bases and J shed 0 bases, with 17 bases lying between them. The CDR3 length is 15 residues. CDR3 coding DNA: TGTGCCGGCACCGGCCCCGGGACCTCCTACAATGAGCAGTTCTTC. The encoded protein is CAGTGPGTSYNEQFF.

The V call is TRBV6-5, the J call TRBJ2-1, with 10 bases identical to TRBD2. The CDR3 extends over 16 amino acids. Looked up from germline, CDR1 is MNHEY and CDR2 is SVGAGI. Trimming at V came to 6 bases and at J to 0 bases, leaving 5 bases not matched to a gene. The CDR3 loop is CASSKSGRGSYNEQFF. In DNA form, the CDR3 reads TGTGCCAGCAGCAAGAGCGGGAGGGGCTCCTACAATGAGCAGTTCTTC.

The chain joins TRBV20-1 to TRBJ1-5, with unresolved D. The CDR3 runs 15 residues. CDR1 is DFQATT and CDR2 is SNEGSKA in the germline V gene (reference sequence). V was shortened by 2 bases and J by 9 bases, with 20 bases between the two germline ends. Here the CDR3 reads CSARIGPRGSSPQHF. The CDR3 nucleotides read TGCAGTGCTAGAATAGGGCCGCGAGGATCATCGCCCCAGCATTTT.

The gene calls are TRBV28 and TRBJ2-7; no clear D gene. Germline V gives CDR1 MDHEN, CDR2 SYDVKM. The V end lost 6 bases, the J end lost 4 bases, and 10 bases lay between the germline ends. CDR3 length equals 12 residues. The CDR3 bases are TGTGCCAGCAGCATGGGAATATACGAGCAGTACTTC. Translation gives CASSMGIYEQYF.